Each of the 23 T cell receptor beta chains below was sequenced from the same sample in a study of T cells after yellow fever vaccination. TCRdb re-analysed the 5' RACE reads in MiXCR, keeping a single row per CDR3 protein. The table includes approximately 160,000 distinct CDR3 sequences, approximately 6.2% detected once. The sample in question was CD4+ T cells sorted from PBMCs, obtained on the day of the first yellow fever vaccination. These receptor sequences come from a man in his late teens or twenties who received the YFV17D yellow fever vaccine.

This clonotype was picked up a small number of times. The chain carries TRBV29-1 and TRBJ1-4; no definite D call. CDR1 is SQVTM and CDR2 is ANQGSEA in the germline V gene. V was shortened by 6 bases and J by 6 bases, with 14 bases between the two germline ends. CDR3 length: 13 amino acids. This CDR3 is CSVRSTPDEKLFF. CDR3 coding DNA: TGCAGCGTGAGGTCTACACCAGATGAAAAACTGTTTTTT.

The table lists this clonotype with many counts. This chain joins TRBV7-2 and TRBJ2-3, with D possibly matching TRBD2 (6 bases). Trimming pared 6 bases from V and 2 bases from J, leaving 15 bases between. The CDR3 is 15 residues long. Germline lookup yields CDR1 SGHTA and CDR2 FQGNSA. The CDR3 DNA sequence: TGTGCCAGCAGTAGTTTAGGAGGGGACACAGATACGCAGTATTTT. Translation gives CASSSLGGDTDTQYF.

This clonotype appeared a few times. The chain combines TRBV6-6 with TRBJ2-7, with D tentatively TRBD2 (5 bases). The V end lost 2 bases, the J end lost 13 bases, and 15 bases lay between the germline ends. The CDR3 runs 12 residues. CDR1 MNHNY and CDR2 SVGAGI come from the germline V gene (reference sequence). This CDR3 is CASSYPTERAYF. DNA of the CDR3: TGTGCCAGCAGTTACCCGACGGAGAGGGCTTACTTC.

This rearrangement joins TRBV5-1 to TRBJ2-5; D uncertain. Trimming cost V 4 bases and J 4 bases, with 11 bases left between them. Germline-derived CDR1 and CDR2 are SGHRS and YFSETQ. The CDR3 has 13 amino acids. The CDR3 DNA sequence: TGCGCCAGCAGCATCCGGGTTCCAGAGACCCAGTACTTC. It specifies CASSIRVPETQYF.

This clonotype was seen ten or more times. The chain combines TRBV5-1 with TRBJ2-1; 10 positions agree with TRBD2. V was clipped by 4 bases and J by 1 base; unmatched bases: 5. Per germline, CDR1 SGHRS and CDR2 YFSETQ. This CDR3 has 16 amino acids. CDR3 sequence reads: CASSERGGWSYNEQFF. For the CDR3, the DNA is TGCGCCAGCAGCGAGCGGGGGGGCTGGTCCTACAATGAGCAGTTCTTC.

At least ten counts were recorded for this clonotype. This chain connects TRBV6-5 to TRBJ2-3; D uncertain. This CDR3 spans 13 amino acids. Per the germline V gene, CDR1 is MNHEY and CDR2 is SVGAGI. V was cut by 7 bases and J by 0 bases, with 8 bases left in between. For the CDR3, the DNA is TGTGCCAGCAAAAACCCTAGCACAGATACGCAGTATTTT. Its protein is CASKNPSTDTQYF.

Ten or more counts support this clonotype. The CDR3 is CASSLGSGDEKLFF. Written as DNA, the CDR3 is TGCGCCAGCAGCTTGGGGTCAGGGGACGAAAAACTGTTTTTT. The V and J genes are TRBV5-1 and TRBJ1-4; D may be TRBD1 (6 bases). Germline CDR1 is SGHRS and CDR2 is YFSETQ. This CDR3 has 14 residues. V lost 0 bases to trimming and J lost 8 bases, with 11 bases between them.

In this sample, this clonotype turned up many times. This chain connects TRBV7-2 to TRBJ1-2; 8 bases map to TRBD1. CDR3 length: 15 residues. V shed 4 bases, J shed 7 bases, and the junction held 11 bases outside the gene matches. Germline values: CDR1 SGHTA, CDR2 FQGNSA. The CDR3 coding sequence is TGTGCCAGCAGCTCATCTTTGACAGGGGCGAGTGGCTACACCTTC. It yields the protein CASSSSLTGASGYTF.

V is TRBV5-1 and J is TRBJ2-1; D is possibly TRBD2 (5 bases). The CDR3 loop spans 14 amino acids. CDR1 is SGHRS and CDR2 is YFSETQ in the germline V gene. Trimming shortened V by 0 bases and J by 9 bases, and 13 bases separated the two germline ends. CDR3 amino acids: CASSLDPGVGEQFF. The CDR3 DNA follows: TGCGCCAGCAGCTTGGATCCCGGGGTCGGTGAGCAGTTCTTC.

This clonotype was detected ten times or more. V is TRBV7-3 and J is TRBJ2-1, with no clear D. The ends were cut back, 4 bases at V and 4 bases at J, with 11 bases in the middle. Per the germline V gene, CDR1 is SGHTA and CDR2 is FQGTGA. This CDR3 has 14 amino acids. DNA for the CDR3: TGTGCCAGCAGCTCCACCGGCCGGTACAATGAGCAGTTCTTC. Translation gives CASSSTGRYNEQFF.

This clonotype showed up just a few times. Here the CDR3 reads CASSLALGEAFF. CDR3 bases: TGTGCCAGCAGCTTAGCCCTAGGTGAAGCTTTCTTT. The chain is built from TRBV7-9 and TRBJ1-1; D gene ambiguous. Germline assignment: CDR1 SEHNR and CDR2 FQNEAQ (reference sequence). There are 12 residues in the CDR3. Trimming removed 0 bases at V and 7 bases at J, with 6 bases between.

This clonotype was recorded many times. The chain employs TRBV7-2 and TRBJ2-5; 9 bases fit TRBD1. Germline V gene lookup returns CDR1 SGHTA and CDR2 FQGNSA. The ends lost 1 base at V and 5 bases at J; junction bases unmatched: 8. This CDR3 has 16 amino acids. This CDR3 reads CASSLGGTGRRETQYF. CDR3 sequence (DNA): TGTGCCAGCAGCTTAGGAGGGACAGGGCGTCGGGAGACCCAGTACTTC.

This clonotype has just a few counts. This chain joins TRBV7-2 and TRBJ1-6, with 7 bases matching TRBD1. This CDR3 has 16 residues. With 1 base clipped from V and 6 bases from J, the junction kept 6 bases outside the gene matches. Per the germline V gene, CDR1 is SGHTA and CDR2 is FQGNSA. Here the CDR3 reads CASSLVVQGGNSPLHF. The CDR3 DNA sequence: TGTGCCAGCAGCTTAGTGGTGCAGGGGGGTAATTCACCCCTCCACTTT.

This clonotype was seen many times. The chain combines TRBV18 with TRBJ2-1; unclear D gene. The CDR3 length is 14 residues. The ends were cut back, 5 bases at V and 8 bases at J, with 16 bases in the middle. Germline assignment: CDR1 KGHSH and CDR2 LQKENI. The CDR3 loop reads CASSFRSAFDEQFF. As DNA, the CDR3 is TGTGCCAGCTCATTCAGGTCAGCGTTCGATGAGCAGTTCTTC.

This clonotype occurred many times. The chain is built from TRBV20-1 and TRBJ1-1; a possible D gene is TRBD1 (5 bases). The CDR3 has 14 amino acids. Germline CDR1 reads DFQATT; CDR2 reads SNEGSKA (reference sequence). Trimming removed 6 bases at V and 6 bases at J, with 20 bases between. The DNA of the CDR3 is TGCAGTGCGCCCGGGACCCTACCCGGGGCTGAAGCTTTCTTT. Protein: CSAPGTLPGAEAFF.

This clonotype was seen ten or more times. The chain carries TRBV4-1 and TRBJ1-4, with D perhaps matching TRBD1 (6 bases). The V end was cut by 5 bases, the J end by 0 bases, with 19 bases between. The CDR3 runs to 18 residues. Germline values: CDR1 MGHRA, CDR2 YSYEKL. CDR3 sequence (DNA): TGCGCCAGCAGCGACCCTGCAAGGTGGACAGCAACTAATGAAAAACTGTTTTTT. Protein product: CASSDPARWTATNEKLFF.

This clonotype was picked up many times. The CDR3 bases are TGTGCCGGCAATACGGGACAGGCGCCTAATTCACCCCTCCACTTT. Its translation is CAGNTGQAPNSPLHF. V gene TRBV6-5 combines with J gene TRBJ1-6; TRBD1 agrees at 8 bases. Losses at the gene ends were 11 bases for V and 6 bases for J; bases not matched to a gene: 12. CDR1 is MNHEY, CDR2 SVGAGI, per germline. The CDR3 has 15 residues.

This chain joins TRBV11-2 and TRBJ2-1; 8 bases are shared with TRBD2. Germline lookup yields CDR1 SGHAT and CDR2 FQNNGV. CDR3 length: 15 amino acids. V shed 5 bases, J shed 2 bases, and the junction held 5 bases outside the gene matches. CDR3 DNA sequence: TGTGCCAGCAGCCCTAGCGGGCTAACCTACAATGAGCAGTTCTTC. Translated, it gives CASSPSGLTYNEQFF.

This clonotype was recorded at least ten times. The chain uses TRBV20-1 and TRBJ2-5; D gene ambiguous. This CDR3 has 12 residues. CDR1 DFQATT and CDR2 SNEGSKA come from the germline V gene (reference sequence). V lost 5 bases and J lost 2, with 9 bases in between. CDR3: CSAPTLQETQYF. The CDR3 DNA reads as TGCAGTGCTCCGACGTTGCAAGAGACCCAGTACTTC.

This CDR3 is CASSIDRDEQYF. CDR3 sequence (DNA): TGTGCCAGCAGCATAGACAGGGACGAGCAGTACTTC. The rearrangement uses TRBV9 and TRBJ2-7; 7 nucleotides line up with TRBD1. Trimming at V came to 4 bases and at J to 5 bases, leaving 3 bases not matched to a gene. CDR1 and CDR2 (germline): SGDLS, YYNGEE. This CDR3 has 12 residues.

This clonotype was counted many times. For the CDR3, the DNA is TGTGCCAGCAGCTTAAATGCAGGGTATAATGAGCAGTTCTTC. Residues: CASSLNAGYNEQFF. The rearrangement joins TRBV11-2 to TRBJ2-1; D is possibly TRBD1 (5 bases). Trimming left V 2 bases short and J 7 bases short, with 12 bases between. CDR1 and CDR2 (germline): SGHAT, FQNNGV. CDR3 length: 14 amino acids.

This clonotype has a count of ten or more. The chain joins TRBV10-3 to TRBJ2-1; a possible D gene is TRBD2 (6 bases). The CDR3 runs to 13 residues. Between the trimmed V and J ends, which lost 3 bases and 5 bases, there was a span of 8 bases. Germline loops: CDR1 ENHRY, CDR2 SYGVKD. CDR3 residues: CAISELADNEQFF. CDR3 bases: TGTGCCATCAGTGAACTAGCAGACAATGAGCAGTTCTTC.

At least ten counts were recorded for this clonotype. The V call is TRBV7-2, the J call TRBJ2-3; possible D gene TRBD2, 7 bases. V was pared by 8 bases and J by 4 bases, with 16 bases between. CDR1 is SGHTA and CDR2 is FQGNSA in the germline V gene. The length of the CDR3 is 14 residues. CDR3 sequence reads: CASSRGGPADTQYF. In DNA form, the CDR3 reads TGTGCCAGCTCGAGGGGGGGCCCGGCAGATACGCAGTATTTT.